This TCR beta chain is from a study of beta chain features in type 1 diabetes. Around 100 mL of blood, on average, came from one heparinised draw per donor. Purity exceeding 95% was reached by all sorted populations. What was sequenced were expressed TCRB transcripts, since all of the isolated RNA had been reverse transcribed. The repertoire was sequenced with immunoSEQ multiplex PCR; TCRdb's copy has only in-frame clones and lacks some. The data show 400,000 to 450,000 clones, around 14% seen once. The germline V gene encodes CDR1 SEHNR and CDR2 FQNEAQ (reference sequence). The CDR3 sequence is 13 residues long. Between the trimmed V and J ends, which lost 0 bases and 8 bases, there was a span of 8 bases.

The gene calls are TRBV7-9 and TRBJ2-4, with no clear D. The receptor was derived from a man younger than 40 in good health. Sequences were obtained from naive CD4+ T cells from blood. CDR3 sequence (DNA): TGTGCCAGCAGCTTAGCGGGGAAGGACATTCAGTACTTC. It codes for CASSLAGKDIQYF.